The 9 T cell receptor beta chains below were found in one sample sequenced in a study of T-cell memory formation after mild COVID-19. TCRdb reprocessed the 5' RACE reads via MiXCR and lists one record per CDR3 protein. The sample consists of 450,000 to 650,000 distinct CDR3 sequences, approximately 18% of them appearing once. Sequenced: PBMCs or a T cell subset sorted from them (not recorded which). Receptors originate from an adult woman who had mild COVID-19 (a few samples of this study predate the infection). Cell type and time point are not known.

This chain connects TRBV27 to TRBJ1-5, with TRBD1 identical over 7 bases. V trimming: 6 bases; J trimming: 2 bases; junction bases outside the gene matches: 4. Germline CDR1 MNHEY, CDR2 SMNVEV (reference sequence). The CDR3 length is 14 residues. This CDR3 is CASSSDRRNQPQHF. As DNA, the CDR3 is TGTGCCAGCAGCTCGGACAGGCGCAATCAGCCCCAGCATTTT.

This clonotype has only a few counts. The chain uses TRBV19 and TRBJ2-1, with D possibly TRBD1 on 5 matching bases. From germline, CDR1 is LNHDA and CDR2 SQIVND (reference sequence). V was trimmed by 1 base and J by 7 bases, leaving 23 bases between them. This CDR3 spans 18 amino acids. The CDR3 reads CASSIGPPDSFRRNEQFF. The CDR3 nucleotides read TGTGCCAGTAGTATAGGACCCCCTGACAGTTTTCGTAGGAATGAGCAGTTCTTC.

This clonotype appeared a few times. J is TRBJ2-1 and V is TRBV24-1, with 10 bases identical to TRBD1. Germline V CDR1 and CDR2: KGHDR, SFDVKD. V shed 12 bases, J shed 3 bases, and the junction held 4 bases outside the gene matches. This CDR3 has 13 amino acids. The CDR3: CAAGQGDYNEQFF. As DNA, the CDR3 is TGTGCCGCCGGACAGGGGGACTACAATGAGCAGTTCTTC.

V and J are TRBV7-9 and TRBJ2-3, with 7 bases identical to TRBD1. The V and J ends lost 3 bases and 0 bases, in that order; junction bases with no gene match: 6. The CDR3 has 16 amino acids. The V gene's germline CDR1 is SEHNR and CDR2 FQNEAQ (reference sequence). CDR3 sequence reads: CASSFDRVTSTDTQYF. The CDR3 DNA follows: TGTGCCAGCAGCTTTGACAGGGTCACTAGCACAGATACGCAGTATTTT.

This chain joins TRBV27 and TRBJ2-7; D possibly corresponds to TRBD1 (6 bases). V gave up 8 bases and J gave up 2 bases, with 13 bases separating them. This CDR3 region has 13 residues. Looked up from germline, CDR1 is MNHEY and CDR2 is SMNVEV (reference sequence). This chain's CDR3 is CASRQGTAYEQYF. In DNA form, the CDR3 reads TGTGCCAGCCGTCAGGGGACGGCCTACGAGCAGTACTTC.

The rearrangement uses TRBV5-1 and TRBJ2-5; a possible D gene is TRBD1 (5 bases). The CDR3 totals 15 residues. V lost 5 bases, J lost 5 bases, and 19 bases lay in between. Germline CDR1 is SGHRS and CDR2 is YFSETQ. CDR3 DNA: TGCGCCAGCAGTCACGACGGACCGCACAGGGAGACCCAGTACTTC. Amino acids: CASSHDGPHRETQYF.

This chain joins TRBV6-1 and TRBJ2-3; possibly TRBD1 or TRBD2 for D (6 bases each). CDR1 MNHNS and CDR2 SASEGT come from the germline V gene. V was pared by 6 bases and J by 4 bases, with 11 bases between. CDR3 length equals 13 residues. CDR3 protein: CASRGGGSDTQYF. CDR3 sequence (DNA): TGTGCCAGCAGGGGGGGCGGATCAGATACGCAGTATTTT.

This chain connects TRBV20-1 to TRBJ2-1; D is ambiguous. V shed 3 bases and J shed 1 base, with 10 bases lying between them. Germline values: CDR1 DFQATT, CDR2 SNEGSKA (reference sequence). There are 14 residues in the CDR3. The CDR3 nucleotides read TGCAGTGCTAGGAGCCAGCTATCCTACAATGAGCAGTTCTTC. Encoded protein: CSARSQLSYNEQFF.

V and J are TRBV24-1 and TRBJ1-4; 9 bases fit TRBD1. The V and J ends lost 3 bases and 7 bases, in that order; junction bases with no gene match: 8. There are 16 residues in the CDR3. Germline CDR1 and CDR2: KGHDR and SFDVKD. This CDR3 is CATSDNGGTGTEKLFF. The CDR3 coding sequence is TGTGCCACCAGTGATAACGGCGGGACAGGGACTGAAAAACTGTTTTTT.